This T cell receptor beta chain was documented in a study of response to subunit inactivated influenza vaccine. TCRdb ran MiXCR on the RT-PCR reads and lists one entry per CDR3 protein. Of about half a million distinct CDR3 sequences in the sample, about 8% were seen once. The CDR3 loop spans 13 amino acids. V shed 0 bases and J shed 8 bases, with 10 bases lying between them. The germline V gene encodes CDR1 LNHNV and CDR2 YYDKDF (reference sequence). Here the sequenced sample was PBMCs from blood, taken 23 to 25 months after vaccination. This rearrangement joins TRBV15 to TRBJ1-1; D unclear. The TCR was taken from a man aged 45 to 70 who received an inactivated influenza vaccine. The CDR3 DNA reads as TGTGCCACCAGCAGAGATATTCGCAGGGAAGCTTTCTTT. It is translated as CATSRDIRREAFF.